This T cell receptor (beta chain) appears in the sequencing data of a study of T-cell reconstitution after alpha-beta-depleted transplantation in children. Germline V gene sequence: CDR1 SQVTM, CDR2 ANQGSEA. This CDR3 is 13 amino acids long. Trimming stripped 4 bases from V and 2 bases from J, with 11 bases between. Remarks on this clonotype: This sequence may be a read error, since a much larger clone differs from it by one base.

The authors prepared the TCRbeta library with unique molecular identifiers. Each CDR3 protein gets one entry after TCRdb re-called the PCR reads with MiXCR. The table records some 390,000 distinct CDR3 sequences, approximately 20% of them present only once. Sample: PBMCs from the stem cell graft donor, taken from the stem cell graft. The clonotype comes from a human donor who donated a stem cell graft to a child with acute myeloid leukemia. The rearrangement joins TRBV29-1 to TRBJ1-1, with D uncertain. The CDR3 DNA follows: TGCAGCGTTGCTGGGCAGGCTAACACTGAAGCTTTCTTT. Protein: CSVAGQANTEAFF. Complete variable domain (other parts from reference TRBV29-1 and TRBJ1-1): SAVISQKPSRDICQRGTSLTIQCQVDSQVTMMFWYRQQPGQSLTLIATANQGSEATYESGFVIDKFPISRPNLTFSTLTVSNMSPEDSSIYLCSVAGQANTEAFFGQGTRLTVV.